Shown below are 2 T cell receptor beta chains from a single sample sequenced in a study of response to subunit inactivated influenza vaccine. TCRdb redid the calling of the RT-PCR reads with MiXCR, one entry per CDR3 protein. The table includes hundreds of thousands of distinct CDR3 sequences, approximately 12% detected once. The sequenced sample was PBMCs from blood, obtained on the day of vaccination. The receptors stem from a man between 50 and 59 years old who received an inactivated influenza vaccine.

The gene calls are TRBV20-1 and TRBJ2-7, with TRBD2 matching 14 bases. Germline V gene sequence: CDR1 DFQATT, CDR2 SNEGSKA (reference sequence). V lost 5 bases to trimming and J lost 4 bases; unmatched junction nucleotides: 13. CDR3 length equals 17 residues. The CDR3 DNA is TGCAGTGCTGGGGGACTAGCGGGAGTCCCCCAAAAATACGAGCAGTACTTC. As protein: CSAGGLAGVPQKYEQYF.

This clonotype was seen only a few times. V gene TRBV19 combines with J gene TRBJ2-1, with D perhaps TRBD2 (6 bases). The CDR3 is made up of 13 amino acids. Germline V gives CDR1 LNHDA, CDR2 SQIVND (reference sequence). Trimming took 5 bases from V and 9 from J, leaving 14 bases between them. CDR3 DNA sequence: TGTGCCAGTAGTCTTGGGACTCTCGGTGAGCAGTTCTTC. Its protein is CASSLGTLGEQFF.